This T cell receptor beta chain was identified in a study of beta chain features in type 1 diabetes. Study findings and constraints: cDNA sequencing could over-represent cells with high TCR expression. Among all four CD4+ subsets, Type 1 diabetes patients had TCRB CDR3s that were moderately but significantly shorter.

This clone was seen many times. Its antigen is as yet unknown. Other nucleotide sequences from this sample produce the same CDR3. Each donor gave one heparinised blood draw averaging around 120 mL. Cell sorting via CD45RO/CCR7/CD25/CD127/CD95/CD27 was performed to obtain CD4+ naive, central memory, regulatory and stem cell-like memory cells. Populations isolated by sorting all had purity greater than 95%. Reverse transcribing all isolated RNA meant expressed TCRB transcripts were sequenced. TCRdb's copy holds only in-frame clones and misses some; the assay was immunoSEQ multiplex PCR. Altogether approximately 170,000 clones are present, over 6% being singletons, with the ten largest covering under 0.55%. Per germline, CDR1 SGHTA and CDR2 FQGNSA. V was trimmed by 1 base and J by 2 bases, leaving 2 bases between them. The CDR3 length is 12 residues.

This sequence was found in a man aged 18 to 30 with type 1 diabetes. The chain employs TRBV7-2 and TRBJ2-5; D unresolved. The sequenced material came from central memory CD4+ T cells from blood. The CDR3 nucleotides are TGTGCCAGCAGCTTAGTACAAGAGACCCAGTACTTC. Encoded protein: CASSLVQETQYF.